This T cell receptor beta chain was captured in a study of T cell changes during pregnancy in multiple sclerosis. Sequenced by immunoSEQ multiplex PCR; TCRdb stores in-frame clones only, minus some. The sample carries fewer than 60,000 clones, 91% recorded once. In germline, CDR1 is SGHVS, CDR2 FQNEAQ. The V gene end was trimmed by 7 bases and the J gene end by 4 bases; junction bases not matched to a gene: 11. The CDR3 extends over 16 amino acids. J is TRBJ2-2 and V is TRBV7-8; 8 nucleotides match TRBD2. The receptor was isolated from a female donor in good health, enrolled as a control in a pregnancy study. The sequencing here drew on peripheral blood, taken after pregnancy. This CDR3 is CASTRNRAGVTGELFF. As DNA, the CDR3 is TGTGCCAGCACCCGAAACCGAGCGGGAGTCACCGGGGAGCTGTTTTTT.